What follows describes a single T cell receptor (beta chain). The clone's antigen remains unknown. No qualities accompany the bases; no much larger clone lies one base away. The receptor library was made with 5' RACE. The run used an Illumina HiSeq 2500. A second PCR of about 7 to 12 cycles was run with a J-beta primer mix and a sample-barcoded 5' primer. A unique molecular identifier was introduced onto each TCR beta cDNA molecule by a template-switch 5' adaptor carrying 12 random nucleotides. At least 2.5 million CDR3-containing paired-end reads were obtained from each sample. All of the RNA was converted into first-strand cDNA using the Mint cDNA synthesis kit, with a TRBC-specific oligonucleotide serving as the primer. Following uracil-DNA glycosylase treatment, all cDNA underwent a first 18-cycle PCR with the universal primers M1SS and BC2_uni_R. The study's own analysis went as follows. Each sample was normalized by randomly selecting 1 million high-quality reads, each carrying a distinct molecular identifier. Instead of being binned into consensus sequences, reads with shared molecular identifiers were discarded. MiTCR, set to a Q25 quality threshold and the strictest error-elimination algorithm, was used for CDR3 identification, clonotype clustering and error correction. Lower-bound total TCR beta diversity was estimated with a nonparametric unseen species model using Euler transformation. TCRdb reworked the public reads: Q25 trimming with fastp, MiXCR clone assembly, productive beta chains retained. Duplicate CDR3 protein sequences are folded into a single record with the most common DNA and genes. The V and J calls come from TCRdb's annotation, not from the publication. The sample table lists roughly 560,000 distinct CDR3 sequences, around 24% of them with a count of one. Of the sample, approximately 10% is held by the ten largest clones.

This entry comes from a study of blood T cells in healthy people across ages (dated by TCRdb to the mid-2010s). In terms of the full investigation: Template switching captured roughly one uniquely barcoded TCR beta cDNA molecule per two T cells in model experiments. The study measured age-related changes in TCR beta repertoire diversity using deep sequencing normalized with unique cDNA molecular identifiers. Four age groups were formed from the donors: young (average roughly 16 years), middle-aged (just under 40), aged (roughly 56) and long-lived (about 80). Two additional independent replicas of 1 million unique cDNA reads from the same blood draw were analyzed for two donors (one aged 18 to 30 and one aged 80 or older).

V is cut by 0 bases and J by 0 bases, and the space between the germline ends is 8 bases. Inclusive of the bounding cysteine and phenylalanine, the CDR3 is 15 residues long. CDR3 DNA only is kept here, 45 bases in frame from base 1. As encoded in the germline V gene, CDR1 is SGHTA while CDR2 is FQGNSA. Results the study describes overall, beyond this receptor: Because donor CMV infection status was unknown, age-related changes in expanded clonotypes were potentially confounded. Bulk unsorted PBMC profiling prevented conclusive comparison of naive and antigen-experienced compartments. A strong correlation was found between observed TCR beta diversity and the percentage of naive T cells measured by flow cytometry. Estimates of total diversity from one million sequenced T cells were regarded as lower bounds and underestimates. As age increased, observed TCR beta diversity per million T cells dropped in a roughly linear way, and a significant reduction was already evident by age around 41. The long-lived group showed more naive CD4+ T cells, fewer expanded clones and increased TCR diversity than the aged group, suggesting age selection.

Systemically healthy Caucasian individuals from Russia, over 30 in total and aged 6 to 90 years, were included as donors. Each donor gave about 11 milliliters of peripheral blood, drawn into EDTA-treated Vacutainer tubes. PBMCs were isolated by Ficoll-Paque density-gradient centrifugation, with at least 6 million obtained per sample. Trizol reagent was used to extract total RNA from the PBMCs, yielding at least 6 micrograms per sample. For every donor, flow cytometry on a PBMC aliquot measured the percentage of naive CD45RAhigh/CD27high T cells. These data were also reused for a study on T cells of mothers and their children. The second source states: Nine systemically healthy Caucasian individuals served as donors, namely three mothers together with their six children. cDNA synthesis consumed the entire amount of extracted RNA, loaded at approximately 1.6 ug RNA in each 15 ul reaction. In the second PCR, the M1S primer introduced both the sample barcodes and 2-4 random nucleotides. Each mother yielded over 9.5 million TCR beta CDR3 reads and each child some 3 million reads. In both related and unrelated pairs, thymic selection shapes the output of TCR recombination in a similar way, with inherited differences having only a minor effect. Normalized repertoire overlap was always found to be slightly, but never significantly, higher in related mother-child pairs than in unrelated mother-child pairs. No persistent microchimeric T cell clones were found, with a detection sensitivity of 75 to 100 clones per million clonotypes. Deep NGS was used in the study to compare the TCR beta repertoires of mothers and children and to look for features that separate related mother-child pairs from unrelated individuals. The mean age was 40 +/- 4 years for the mothers and about 10 +/- 4 years for the children. After adapter ligation with NEBNext reagents, the libraries were sequenced on Illumina HiSeq 2000 with 100+100 nt paired-end reads. To prevent cross-contamination, the mother and child libraries were prepared a month apart and were sequenced in separate runs. Between roughly 500,000 and 2,100,000 distinct TCR beta clonotypes were identified per donor. Naive TCR beta clonotypes were estimated from low-frequency clonotypes matched to each donor's FACS-determined naive share, without sorting.

Material for sequencing was blood. The chain couples TRBV7-2 to TRBJ1-1; no D gene can be assigned with confidence. The receptor comes from a boy between 5 and 17 years old in good health. At the DNA level, the sequence is TGTGCCAGCAGCTTAGCCGGTGTGCTGAACACTGAAGCTTTCTTT. Its coded protein is CASSLAGVLNTEAFF. With the portions outside the CDR3 filled from the reference TRBV7-2 and TRBJ1-1 genes, the complete variable region becomes GAGVSQSPSNKVTEKGKDVELRCDPISGHTALYWYRQSLGQGLEFLIYFQGNSAPDKSGLPSDRFSAERTGGSVSTLTIQRTQQEDSAVYLCASSLAGVLNTEAFFGQGTRLTVV.